The source of this T cell receptor beta chain is a study of shared clonotypes between healthy human individuals. The assay was immunoSEQ multiplex PCR, and TCRdb's table has in-frame clones only and misses some. The repertoire consists of over a million clones, with around 78% occurring once and the leading ten covering roughly 0.55%. Concerning this clone itself: Its cognate antigen is unknown. A much larger clone sits a single nucleotide away, making a read error possible.

General study points: Generation probabilities of non-shared clonotypes were lower (relative to those shared by all four donors).

Adults of Caucasian background living in Nashville, Tennessee made up all donors. The germline gives CDR1 SGHTA, CDR2 FQGTGA. CDR3 size: 15 residues. V shed 5 bases and J 0 bases; nucleotides not matched to a gene: 5. Sequences were obtained from memory CD4+ T cells from PBMCs. As to subset: CD45RA-negative fraction. This clonotype originated in a man between 18 and 35 years old in good health. Some clones in this sample may be carry-over from other donors' samples. This sequence joins TRBV7-3 and TRBJ2-3; the match to TRBD2 covers 7 bases. This chain's CDR3 is CASSPLAASTDTQYF. Here the CDR3 DNA reads TGTGCCAGCAGCCCTCTAGCGGCTAGCACAGATACGCAGTATTTT.